The T cell receptor (beta chain) described here comes from a study of blood T cell repertoires in COVID-19. Study context: COVID-19 samples, acute and convalescent, were from the United States, Italy and Spain. The cDNA or gDNA used as material had been derived from T cells, B-cell-depleted T cells, or PBMCs.

V lost 2 bases, J lost 3 bases, and 7 bases lay in between. The CDR3 runs 13 residues. Only in-frame clones appear in the TCRdb table, and some are missing; sequencing was by immunoSEQ multiplex PCR. The data show about 210,000 clones, roughly 80% seen once. What was sequenced was peripheral blood. The rearrangement uses TRBV12-3 or TRBV12-4 and TRBJ1-1; D is uncertain. The sequence was obtained from a woman over 75 with COVID-19, enrolled during active disease. The CDR3 DNA sequence: TGTGCCAGCAGTTTACACCCGGACACTGAAGCTTTCTTT. It is translated as CASSLHPDTEAFF.